This TCR beta chain came from a study of T-cell reconstitution after alpha-beta-depleted transplantation in children. CDR3 length equals 15 residues. The germline V gene has CDR1 SGHRS and CDR2 YFSETQ. Trimming took off 4 bases at V and 2 bases at J, with 13 bases between the two ends. Molecular barcoding with unique molecular identifiers was used for the TCRbeta library. TCRdb re-called the PCR reads with MiXCR, one entry per CDR3 protein. The sample carries 90,000 to 100,000 distinct CDR3 sequences, less than 25% recorded once. Concerning this clonotype: Its antigen remains unidentified.

Study-wide results and caveats: From surviving recipient T cells and thymic progenitors came the high day-60 TCRbeta diversity observed in some patients. Once a year had passed after transplant, T-cell counts and diversity came mostly from newly produced T cells. In patients about two months after transplant, alpha-beta T cells reportedly arose from several hundred expanded graft clones.

This TCR came from a boy aged 2-15 years with acute lymphoblastic leukemia, due to receive a stem cell transplant. The chain recombines TRBV5-1 with TRBJ2-1, with D perhaps TRBD1 (5 bases). The input for sequencing was PBMCs, taken before TCRalphabeta/CD19-depleted stem cell transplant. The CDR3 coding sequence is TGCGCCAGCAGCGGTGGCCAGGGAACCTACAATGAGCAGTTCTTC. It codes for CASSGGQGTYNEQFF. Combining the CDR3 with reference TRBV5-1 and TRBJ2-1 gives the whole variable domain KAGVTQTPRYLIKTRGQQVTLSCSPISGHRSVSWYQQTPGQGLQFLFEYFSETQRNKGNFPGRFSGRQFSNSRSEMNVSTLELGDSALYLCASSGGQGTYNEQFFGPGTRLTVL.